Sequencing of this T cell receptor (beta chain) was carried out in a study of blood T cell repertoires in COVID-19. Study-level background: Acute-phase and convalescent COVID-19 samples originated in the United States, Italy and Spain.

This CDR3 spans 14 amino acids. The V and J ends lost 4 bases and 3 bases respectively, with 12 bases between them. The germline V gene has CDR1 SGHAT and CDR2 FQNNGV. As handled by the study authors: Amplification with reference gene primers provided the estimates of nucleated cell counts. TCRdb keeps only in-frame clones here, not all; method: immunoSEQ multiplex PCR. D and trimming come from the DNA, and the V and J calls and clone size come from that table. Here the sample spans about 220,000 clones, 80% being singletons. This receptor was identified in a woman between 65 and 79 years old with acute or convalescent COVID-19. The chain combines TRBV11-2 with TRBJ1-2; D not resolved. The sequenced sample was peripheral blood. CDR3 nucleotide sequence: TGTGCCAGCAGCTCGTCATCGGGATACTATGGCTACACCTTC. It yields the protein CASSSSSGYYGYTF.